This T cell receptor beta chain is drawn from a study of T cells in Graves' hyperthyroidism and ophthalmopathy. Study background: Any treatment followed the collection of peripheral blood at initial diagnosis.

This clonotype appeared once. The antigen is not known. Germline CDR1 reads SGHDT; CDR2 reads YYEEEE. Germline trimming cut 0 bases from V and 2 bases from J; bases unmatched to any gene: 8. The CDR3 contains 17 residues. TCR beta CDR3 sequences were amplified from RNA transcripts. A set of HTBI primers served as the primers for a first-round RT-PCR of the TCR CDR3. TCRdb analysed the multiplex PCR reads with MiXCR anew, one entry per CDR3 protein. The repertoire has 500,000 to 750,000 distinct CDR3 sequences, 12% to 15% of them found once; the top ten carry around 7%. Those patients with uncontrolled infection, other autoimmune disease, pregnancy or lactation were excluded. Study-wide findings and caveats: Model output signaled ophthalmopathy a median about 6.3 months ahead of onset.

Sequenced input: blood. This chain joins TRBV5-6 and TRBJ2-5; 9 nucleotides line up with TRBD2. This TCR was recovered from a woman aged 18 to 35 with Graves' ophthalmopathy. This CDR3 reads CASSLVLAGRGQETQYF. The DNA for the CDR3 is TGTGCCAGCAGCTTGGTTCTAGCGGGGCGGGGGCAAGAGACCCAGTACTTC.